The 18 T cell receptor beta chains below all came from one sample that was sequenced in a study of T cells in Graves' hyperthyroidism and ophthalmopathy. RNA transcripts provided the source from which TCR beta CDR3 regions were amplified. Initially, a first-round RT-PCR of the TCR CDR3 employed the HTBI primer set. TCRdb independently ran MiXCR on the multiplex PCR reads; one entry per CDR3 protein. This sample has roughly 200,000 distinct CDR3 sequences; about a sixth occur once, and the top ten carry about 45%. Sequencing used blood. Receptors originate from a man in his forties with Graves' hyperthyroidism.

The sample holds many counts of this clonotype. The chain recombines TRBV12-3 or TRBV12-4 with TRBJ1-6, with TRBD1 matching over 7 bases. The V segment lost 3 bases and the J segment 10 bases; nucleotides outside the gene matches: 6. CDR3 length equals 14 residues. CDR3 in amino acids: CASSFGRGSSPLHF. As DNA, the CDR3 is TGTGCCAGCAGTTTCGGCAGGGGGTCCTCACCCCTCCACTTT.

This clonotype was detected only a few times. V usage is TRBV4-2 and J usage is TRBJ2-3; D unresolved. The CDR3 loop spans 16 amino acids. Germline CDR1 LGHNA, CDR2 YNFKEQ. Trimming cost V 0 bases and J 8 bases, with 18 bases left between them. The CDR3 DNA is TGTGCCAGCAGCCAAGATCTTGTTTCGTTGGGCCTTACGCAGTATTTT. It yields the protein CASSQDLVSLGLTQYF.

J is TRBJ1-2 and V is TRBV28; TRBD1 might be the D (5 bases). The CDR3 spans 15 residues. The V gene's germline CDR1 is MDHEN and CDR2 SYDVKM. V shed 5 bases and J shed 4 bases, with 17 bases lying between them. CDR3 nucleotide sequence: TGTGCCAGCAGTGACACCCGACAGAACCTCTATGGCTACACCTTC. Protein product: CASSDTRQNLYGYTF.

This clonotype has at least ten counts. The V call is TRBV20-1, the J call TRBJ2-2; 8 bases align to TRBD1. From germline, CDR1 is DFQATT and CDR2 SNEGSKA (reference sequence). Germline trimming cut 4 bases from V and 0 bases from J; bases unmatched to any gene: 10. This CDR3 region has 17 residues. This CDR3 is CSAIALEGQANTGELFF. CDR3 coding DNA: TGCAGTGCTATAGCCTTAGAGGGACAGGCGAACACCGGGGAGCTGTTTTTT.

This clonotype was counted many times. The CDR3 nucleotides read TGTGCCAGCAGCCAAGAATGGGAAAACACTGAAGCTTTCTTT. This sequence encodes CASSQEWENTEAFF. The genes are TRBV3-1 and TRBJ1-1, with D unresolved. This CDR3 region has 14 residues. CDR1 is LGHDT, CDR2 YNNKEL, per germline (reference sequence). Trimming cost V 0 bases and J 2 bases, with 7 bases left between them.

This clonotype was detected ten times or more. This sequence joins TRBV20-1 and TRBJ1-1; TRBD1 is a possible D gene (5 bases). The CDR3 runs to 14 residues. The germline V gene encodes CDR1 DFQATT and CDR2 SNEGSKA (reference sequence). V was cut by 6 bases and J by 5 bases, with 19 bases left in between. CDR3 in DNA: TGCAGTGCAACCCACGGACGGGGGGAGACTGAAGCTTTCTTT. Translating gives CSATHGRGETEAFF.

There are many counts of this clonotype. V and J are TRBV6-1 and TRBJ1-4; D ambiguous. Germline-derived CDR1 and CDR2 are MNHNS and SASEGT. V dropped 8 bases and J dropped 5 bases, with 12 bases sitting between them. The CDR3 runs 13 residues. CDR3 sequence: CASSSYMNEKLFF. Written as DNA, the CDR3 is TGTGCCAGCTCCTCTTACATGAATGAAAAACTGTTTTTT.

In this sample, this clonotype turned up a few times. The chain employs TRBV2 and TRBJ2-1, with 9 positions matching TRBD2. This CDR3 region has 15 residues. The germline CDR1 and CDR2 sequences are SNHLY and FYNNEI. J lost 2 bases, V lost 4 bases, and 3 bases had no gene match. CDR3 coding DNA: TGTGCCAGCAGTGTTTCTAGCGGGGCCTACAATGAGCAGTTCTTC. It translates to CASSVSSGAYNEQFF. Full variable domain (missing parts from reference TRBV2 and TRBJ2-1): EPEVTQTPSHQVTQMGQEVILRCVPISNHLYFYWYRQILGQKVEFLVSFYNNEISEKSEIFDDQFSVERPDGSNFTLKIRSTKLEDSAMYFCASSVSSGAYNEQFFGPGTRLTVL.

This clonotype was seen only a few times. The gene calls are TRBV19 and TRBJ1-6, with 7 bases identical to TRBD1. After removal of 5 bases from V and 7 bases from J, the junction contained 8 bases not matched to a gene. Germline CDR1 reads LNHDA; CDR2 reads SQIVND (reference sequence). The CDR3 consists of 15 residues. The chain's CDR3 is CASSPRTGTNSPLHF. The CDR3 bases are TGTGCCAGTAGTCCCAGGACAGGAACCAATTCACCCCTCCACTTT.

This clonotype showed up just a few times. This chain uses TRBV12-3 or TRBV12-4 with TRBJ1-3; D remains ambiguous. With 6 bases removed from V and 4 bases from J, the gap between germline ends came to 13 bases. This CDR3 comprises 14 residues. DNA for the CDR3: TGTGCCAGCAGCCTTATAAGTCCGGGAAACACCATATATTTT. This translates into CASSLISPGNTIYF.

At least ten counts were recorded for this clonotype. This chain uses TRBV20-1 with TRBJ2-2; maybe TRBD1 (6 bases). Germline V lookup: CDR1 DFQATT, CDR2 SNEGSKA (reference sequence). Trimming shortened V by 7 bases and J by 5 bases, and 20 bases separated the two germline ends. This CDR3 is 15 amino acids long. The DNA of the CDR3 is TGCAGTGTCCTCCGGGACACTCGTCTTACCGGGGAGCTGTTTTTT. Amino acid sequence: CSVLRDTRLTGELFF.

The chain has TRBV20-1 and TRBJ2-3; 8 positions match TRBD2. V was pared by 4 bases and J by 2 bases, with 11 bases of the junction left unmatched. Germline CDR1 reads DFQATT; CDR2 reads SNEGSKA (reference sequence). The CDR3 loop spans 16 amino acids. CDR3 loop: CSAKGLSGGDTDTQYF. In DNA form, the CDR3 reads TGCAGTGCTAAGGGGTTAAGCGGGGGAGACACAGATACGCAGTATTTT.

On this clonotype itself: One end of the junction does not line up with germline, which may come from a read error. The gene calls are TRBV3-1 and TRBJ1-2, with TRBD1 matching over 7 bases. The germline V gene has CDR1 LGHDT and CDR2 YNNKEL (reference sequence). The CDR3 has 15 amino acids. The CDR3 is CASSQGPGQLAGCTF. The DNA for the CDR3 is TGTGCCAGCAGCCAAGGACCGGGACAGCTAGCTGGCTGCACCTTC.

This chain links TRBV27 with TRBJ2-7; the D is unclear. This CDR3 has 13 amino acids. Trimming took off 0 bases at V and 2 bases at J, with 5 bases between the two ends. CDR1 is MNHEY and CDR2 is SMNVEV in the germline V gene (reference sequence). CDR3 sequence reads: CASSLSSPYEQYF. CDR3 nucleotides: TGTGCCAGCAGTTTATCTAGCCCCTACGAGCAGTACTTC.

This clonotype came up many times. This sequence joins TRBV12-3 or TRBV12-4 and TRBJ1-1, with D perhaps matching TRBD1 (6 bases). The germline V and J ends were trimmed by 5 bases and 2 bases, with 12 bases remaining between them. This CDR3 comprises 14 residues. The DNA of the CDR3 is TGTGCCAGCAGTAATTCGGACAGAAACACTGAAGCTTTCTTT. Amino acids: CASSNSDRNTEAFF.

This clonotype occurred many times. V usage is TRBV11-2 and J usage is TRBJ2-5, with D maybe TRBD2 (5 bases). Germline V gives CDR1 SGHAT, CDR2 FQNNGV. The V end lost 5 bases, the J end lost 2 bases, and 12 bases lay between the germline ends. The CDR3 is 14 amino acids. The CDR3: CASSEGREQETQYF. The CDR3 DNA reads TGTGCCAGCAGCGAGGGCAGAGAGCAAGAGACCCAGTACTTC.

This clonotype has ten or more counts. This chain joins TRBV12-3 or TRBV12-4 and TRBJ2-7; 9 bases line up with TRBD1. The CDR3 loop spans 13 amino acids. Trimming removed 7 bases from V and 3 bases from J; junction bases left unmatched: 4. The CDR3 loop reads CASTWTGDYEQYF. In DNA, the CDR3 is TGTGCCAGCACCTGGACAGGGGACTACGAGCAGTACTTC.

This clonotype was recorded a few times. The gene calls are TRBV5-6 and TRBJ1-2, with D unclear. The V end was cut by 0 bases, the J end by 6 bases, with 3 bases between. Germline CDR1 is SGHDT and CDR2 is YYEEEE. This CDR3 has 11 residues. The CDR3 loop reads CASSLDNGYTF. In DNA form, the CDR3 reads TGTGCCAGCAGCTTGGATAATGGCTACACCTTC.